Presented here are 10 T cell receptor beta chains from one specimen sequenced in a study of T cell responses to AZD1222 COVID-19 vaccine. Generated by immunoSEQ multiplex PCR, the TCRdb table keeps only in-frame clones and is missing some. There are about 180,000 clones in the sample; 94% occur only once, and roughly 1.7% lies in the top ten. Sequencing was performed on peripheral blood, taken 28 days after the second AZD1222 dose. Receptor source: an adult who received the AZD1222 COVID-19 vaccine.

This chain links TRBV7-3 with TRBJ2-2; D unresolved. CDR1 is SGHTA, CDR2 FQGTGA, per germline. CDR3 length equals 13 residues. Trimming took 4 bases from V and 8 from J, leaving 11 bases between them. The CDR3 sequence is CASSSQLPGELFF. The CDR3, as DNA: TGTGCCAGCAGCTCTCAACTACCAGGGGAGCTGTTTTTT.

The sample holds a few counts of this clone. V is TRBV3-1 (or the pseudogene TRBV3-2) and J is TRBJ1-1; TRBD1 aligns across 8 bases. The germline V gene has CDR1 LGHDT and CDR2 YNNKEL (reference sequence). V shed 4 bases, J shed 0 bases, and the junction held 7 bases outside the gene matches. The CDR3 has 16 amino acids. DNA for the CDR3: TGTGCCAGCAGCCCCTGGACAGGGCAGGTGAACACTGAAGCTTTCTTT. Its translation is CASSPWTGQVNTEAFF.

This CDR3 reads CASSEIRVLNTEAFF. The CDR3 bases are TGTGCCAGCAGTGAGATCCGGGTCCTTAACACTGAAGCTTTCTTT. The chain joins TRBV6-1 to TRBJ1-1; D is uncertain. Germline assignment: CDR1 MNHNS and CDR2 SASEGT. The CDR3 is 15 amino acids. V was shortened by 3 bases and J by 2 bases, with 13 bases between the two germline ends.

The chain carries TRBV6-1 and TRBJ1-3; 7 bases map to TRBD1. The V gene's germline CDR1 is MNHNS and CDR2 SASEGT. This CDR3 region has 13 residues. The J segment lost 6 bases and the V segment lost 6 bases, leaving 5 bases of the junction unmatched. DNA of the CDR3: TGTGCCAGCAGCGCCGGGACAGAAAACACCATATATTTT. Protein product: CASSAGTENTIYF.

CDR3 in DNA: TGTGCCAGCAGCCAGGACAGGGAATATGGCTACACCTTC. This codes for CASSQDREYGYTF. The chain combines TRBV5-4 with TRBJ1-2; 8 nucleotides agree with TRBD1. This CDR3 has 13 amino acids. Germline V gene lookup returns CDR1 SGHNT and CDR2 YYREEE (reference sequence). The trim removed 4 bases at V and 5 bases at J, leaving 4 bases unmatched.

This sequence joins TRBV19 and TRBJ2-2; D remains ambiguous. V dropped 5 bases and J dropped 7 bases, with 8 bases sitting between them. The CDR3 consists of 12 residues. Germline CDR1 LNHDA, CDR2 SQIVND (reference sequence). CDR3 in DNA: TGTGCCAGTAGTTGGGGATACGGGGAGCTGTTTTTT. Residues: CASSWGYGELFF.

The rearrangement joins TRBV11-2 to TRBJ2-1, with D unclear. V was cut by 1 base and J by 0 bases, with 16 bases left in between. This CDR3 has 18 residues. Germline V CDR1 and CDR2: SGHAT, FQNNGV. The CDR3 nucleotides read TGTGCCAGCAGCTTAGCAGGAGCAACGCCGAGCTCCTACAATGAGCAGTTCTTC. Translated, it gives CASSLAGATPSSYNEQFF.

The chain carries TRBV19 and TRBJ1-1; no firm D call. Germline V CDR1 and CDR2: LNHDA, SQIVND (reference sequence). The CDR3 runs 11 residues. Trimming cost V 6 bases and J 1 base, with 3 bases left between them. CDR3 loop: CASRTNTEAFF. CDR3 sequence (DNA): TGTGCCAGTAGGACGAACACTGAAGCTTTCTTT.

This clone was detected only once. The chain has TRBV30 and TRBJ1-3; weak D call: TRBD1 (5 bases). Looked up from germline, CDR1 is GTSNPN and CDR2 is SVGIG (reference sequence). The V and J ends lost 3 bases and 5 bases respectively, with 8 bases between them. The CDR3 has 12 amino acids. The CDR3 protein is CAWSGTRNTIYF. The CDR3 DNA is TGTGCCTGGAGCGGGACGCGAAACACCATATATTTT.

The gene calls are TRBV27 and TRBJ2-3, with 8 positions matching TRBD2. The CDR3 consists of 14 residues. CDR1 is MNHEY and CDR2 is SMNVEV in the germline V gene (reference sequence). J was trimmed by 4 bases and V by 5 bases; bases with no gene match: 5. The CDR3 protein is CASSPRGGADTQYF. In nucleotides, the CDR3 is TGTGCCAGCAGTCCACGGGGGGGGGCAGATACGCAGTATTTT.